Many counts were recorded for the clone carrying this T cell receptor beta chain. Libraries used roughly 18,000 to 1,000,000 sorted naive CD8 T cells and 10%, 30% or 50% RNA input. Naive CD8 T cells were sorted, and the gate applied was CD8+CD4-CCR7+CD45RA+. The V gene's germline CDR1 is MNHEY and CDR2 SVGEGT. This CDR3 contains 15 residues. Trimming cost V 8 bases and J 3 bases; bases outside gene matches: 10. The data originate from a study of molecular identifiers for immune sequencing clone quantification. At the level of the study: In the replicates, RNA derived from around 20,000 or 99,000 naive CD8 cells was divided into five parts, and four were sequenced.

Listed TCR primers and previously described methods were used for bulk TCR libraries. MiXCR was run by TCRdb on the PCR reads, yielding one entry per CDR3 protein. This table holds roughly 90,000 distinct CDR3 sequences, nearly 25% found once. The TCR comes from a human donor in good health. Some libraries in this study had Jurkat cell RNA spiked in. The gene calls are TRBV6-2 or TRBV6-3 and TRBJ2-3, with 8 bases that match TRBD2. The sample comprised naive CD8+ T cells from blood, with Jurkat cell RNA spiked in. The sample's subset: FACS-sorted CD8+CD4-CCR7+CD45RA+ naive T cells. CDR3 sequence: CASSIGGLVTDTQYF. The CDR3 region has the DNA TGTGCCAGCTCTATAGGGGGACTAGTTACAGATACGCAGTATTTT.